The rows below give T cell receptor beta chains drawn from one sample of a study of OX40 agonist ivuxolimab in advanced cancers. Produced via immunoSEQ multiplex PCR; TCRdb's table is partial and in-frame only. The sample records 90,000 or so clones, 89% being singletons. The starting material was CD4+ or CD8+ T cells sorted from blood, obtained in a trial of the OX40 agonist ivuxolimab. All receptors derive from an adult with an advanced solid tumor such as melanoma, head and neck, liver or kidney cancer. The CDR3 runs from the conserved cysteine through the conserved F or W. A D gene is named only where the DNA matches it firmly. Expanded clones get a size class; other rows say once, few or many, or leave the size out.

>TRBJ2-2|TRBV5-1|TRBD1|once
CASSPSGTGNTGELFF
TGCGCCAGCAGCCCCTCCGGGACAGGGAACACCGGGGAGCTGTTTTTT
>TRBJ1-5|TRBV30|-|-
CAWSAGDYQPQHF
TGTGCCTGGAGTGCGGGGGACTATCAGCCCCAGCATTTT
>TRBJ2-7|TRBV18|TRBD2|-
CASSPTSSGTSPEQYF
TGTGCCAGCTCACCCACCTCCTCCGGGACTAGCCCCGAGCAGTACTTC
>TRBJ2-7|TRBV6-5|TRBD1|-
CASSYGTGAYEQYF
TGTGCCAGCAGTTACGGGACAGGTGCCTACGAGCAGTACTTC
>TRBJ2-3|TRBV21-1|-|-
CASSKKGGGGGSTSGSTDTQYF
TGTGCCAGCAGCAAAAAAGGGGGTGGAGGGGGCTCGACTAGCGGTAGCACAGATACGCAGTATTTT
>TRBJ2-7|TRBV7-8|TRBD1|-
CASSLEQGGYEQYF
TGTGCCAGCAGCTTAGAACAGGGGGGCTACGAGCAGTACTTC
>TRBJ2-4|TRBV9|TRBD2|once
CASSPIASGTSGLKNIQYF
TGTGCCAGCAGCCCGATAGCTTCCGGGACTAGCGGACTCAAAAACATTCAGTACTTC
>TRBJ1-3|TRBV2|-|-
CASSVGAGSGNTIYF
TGTGCCAGCAGTGTCGGGGCCGGGTCAGGAAACACCATATATTTT
>TRBJ1-6|TRBV11-1|-|-
CASSLYREGSPLHF
TGTGCCAGCAGCTTATACAGGGAGGGCTCACCCCTCCACTTT
>TRBJ1-1|TRBV5-8|-|once
CASSLDGVDTEAFF
TGTGCCAGCAGCTTGGACGGGGTTGATACTGAAGCTTTCTTT
>TRBJ2-7|TRBV11-2|-|-
CASSLGIYEQYF
TGTGCCAGCAGCTTAGGAATTTACGAGCAGTACTTC
>TRBJ2-7|TRBV29-1|-|-
CSGAWQYSNEQYF
TGCAGCGGGGCGTGGCAGTACTCAAACGAGCAGTACTTC
>TRBJ2-3|TRBV5-8|-|-
CASSPYGSPDTQYF
TGTGCCAGCAGCCCCTACGGGAGCCCCGATACGCAGTATTTT
>TRBJ1-3|TRBV15|-|-
CATRRGGLSGNTIYF
TGTGCCACCAGGCGAGGAGGACTCTCTGGAAACACCATATATTTT
>TRBJ1-1|TRBV28|-|-
CASSLSSTGPTEAFF
TGTGCCAGCAGTTTATCGTCCACAGGGCCCACTGAAGCTTTCTTT
>TRBJ1-2|TRBV11-2|-|-
CASSLGRALSHYGYTF
TGTGCCAGCAGTCTCGGGAGGGCCCTAAGTCACTATGGCTACACCTTC
>TRBJ2-4|TRBV28|TRBD2|-
CASSRATGTSGDIQYF
TGTGCCAGCAGCCGGGCCACCGGGACTAGCGGGGACATTCAGTACTTC